The 12 T cell receptor beta chains listed next were all sequenced from one sample in a study of shared clonotypes between healthy human individuals. TCRdb's copy holds only in-frame clones and misses some; the assay was immunoSEQ multiplex PCR. The sample includes a few million clones, around 95% of them seen just once. The sequenced sample consisted of naive CD4+ T cells sorted from blood. The subset is: CD45RA+ positively selected. Receptors originate from a man younger than 35 in good health.

The V and J genes are TRBV11-2 and TRBJ1-1, with D unclear. Germline lookup yields CDR1 SGHAT and CDR2 FQNNGV. The CDR3 spans 13 residues. The V and J ends lost 5 bases and 9 bases respectively, with 16 bases between them. The CDR3 DNA is TGTGCCAGCAGCCCAAGGACGGGCCTACAAGCTTTCTTT. This sequence encodes CASSPRTGLQAFF.

Regarding this clone: At one boundary the junction diverges from the germline segment, which might be a read error. The chain joins TRBV7-7 to TRBJ2-5; D gene uncertain. The CDR3 loop spans 13 amino acids. Germline CDR1 reads SSHAT; CDR2 reads FNYEAQ (reference sequence). The CDR3 DNA sequence: TGTGCTAGCAGCTTAAACATGCAAGAGACCCAGTACTTC. It is translated as CASSLNMQETQYF.

In nucleotides, the CDR3 is TGTGCCAGCAGCCCCGGGGGTGGCCACTTGTACAATGAGCAGTTCTTC. Protein sequence: CASSPGGGHLYNEQFF. The chain has TRBV5-4 and TRBJ2-1; a possible D gene is TRBD2 (6 bases). The V and J ends lost 4 bases and 4 bases respectively, with 18 bases between them. CDR1 is SGHNT and CDR2 is YYREEE in the germline V gene (reference sequence). This CDR3 comprises 16 residues. Full variable domain (missing parts from reference TRBV5-4 and TRBJ2-1): ETGVTQSPTHLIKTRGQQVTLRCSSQSGHNTVSWYQQALGQGPQFIFQYYREEENGRGNFPPRFSGLQFPNYSSELNVNALELDDSALYLCASSPGGGHLYNEQFFGPGTRLTVL.

The count of this clone is one. The chain is built from TRBV7-2 and TRBJ2-3; D is possibly TRBD2 (6 bases). CDR1 is SGHTA and CDR2 is FQGNSA in the germline V gene. The CDR3 spans 15 residues. The V end lost 5 bases, the J end lost 2 bases, and 14 bases lay between the germline ends. Written as DNA, the CDR3 is TGTGCCAGCAGCCAGTCTGGGACTCTCACAGATACGCAGTATTTT. Translating it yields CASSQSGTLTDTQYF. Full variable domain (missing parts from reference TRBV7-2 and TRBJ2-3): GAGVSQSPSNKVTEKGKDVELRCDPISGHTALYWYRQSLGQGLEFLIYFQGNSAPDKSGLPSDRFSAERTGGSVSTLTIQRTQQEDSAVYLCASSQSGTLTDTQYFGPGTRLTVL.

V usage is TRBV10-3 and J usage is TRBJ1-5; 7 nucleotides align to TRBD1. Trimming took 3 bases from V and 1 from J; bases not matched to a gene: 6. The germline CDR1 and CDR2 sequences are ENHRY and SYGVKD. This CDR3 region has 16 residues. The CDR3 sequence is CAISEQGRKSNQPQHF. CDR3 nucleotides: TGTGCCATCAGTGAACAGGGGAGGAAGAGCAATCAGCCCCAGCATTTT.

V and J are TRBV5-1 and TRBJ2-5; TRBD2 agrees at 7 bases. CDR3 length: 14 residues. Germline loops: CDR1 SGHRS, CDR2 YFSETQ. V lost 1 base, J lost 3 bases, and 3 bases stayed unmatched. CDR3 sequence reads: CASSLSGREETQYF. CDR3 in DNA: TGCGCCAGCAGCTTGTCAGGGAGGGAAGAGACCCAGTACTTC. Looking up the rest from reference TRBV5-1 and TRBJ2-5 gives the full variable domain: KAGVTQTPRYLIKTRGQQVTLSCSPISGHRSVSWYQQTPGQGLQFLFEYFSETQRNKGNFPGRFSGRQFSNSRSEMNVSTLELGDSALYLCASSLSGREETQYFGPGTRLLVL.

The chain combines TRBV9 with TRBJ2-3; 8 bases map to TRBD1. With 2 bases clipped from V and 2 bases from J, the junction kept 4 bases outside the gene matches. The CDR3 contains 15 residues. Germline values: CDR1 SGDLS, CDR2 YYNGEE. DNA of the CDR3: TGTGCCAGCAGCGTCATGGACAGGGTCACAGATACGCAGTATTTT. As protein: CASSVMDRVTDTQYF.

This chain connects TRBV7-2 to TRBJ1-1, with D possibly TRBD1 on 6 matching bases. V lost 2 bases and J lost 1, with 14 bases in between. Germline CDR1 and CDR2: SGHTA and FQGNSA. The CDR3 is 16 residues long. The CDR3: CASSLRDTYRNTEAFF. The DNA for the CDR3 is TGTGCCAGCAGCTTAAGGGACACCTATAGGAACACTGAAGCTTTCTTT.

The V gene is TRBV14, the J gene TRBJ2-7; D is unclear. The CDR3 spans 13 residues. V lost 3 bases, J lost 4 bases, and 10 bases lay in between. Germline V lookup: CDR1 SGHDN, CDR2 FVKESK. CDR3 sequence (DNA): TGTGCCAGCAGCCAGCTCATTGGTTACGAGCAGTACTTC. Protein: CASSQLIGYEQYF.

The rearrangement joins TRBV27 to TRBJ2-7; weak D call: TRBD1 (6 bases). The CDR3 is 18 amino acids. V shed 3 bases and J shed 2 bases, with 23 bases lying between them. Germline CDR1 reads MNHEY; CDR2 reads SMNVEV (reference sequence). CDR3 nucleotides: TGTGCCAGCAGTTTCGGCTATTCCTTGGGACATGGGGCCTACGAGCAGTACTTC. Its protein product is CASSFGYSLGHGAYEQYF.

For this clone: Other DNA sequences of this sample code for an identical CDR3. The CDR3 loop is CASSPGTSGNEQFF. The DNA of the CDR3 is TGTGCCAGCTCACCTGGGACTAGCGGCAATGAGCAGTTCTTC. The chain uses TRBV18 and TRBJ2-1, with TRBD2 matching 11 bases. The V segment lost 3 bases and the J segment 6 bases; nucleotides outside the gene matches: 1. Germline CDR1 and CDR2: KGHSH and LQKENI. CDR3 size: 14 residues.

This sequence joins TRBV14 and TRBJ1-6; D may be TRBD1 (6 bases). Germline CDR1 SGHDN, CDR2 FVKESK. This CDR3 has 16 amino acids. Trimming removed 1 base at V and 9 bases at J, with 16 bases between. CDR3 in DNA: TGTGCCAGCAGCCAAGTCTTCACAGGGTTAAGTTCACCCCTCCACTTT. This translates into CASSQVFTGLSSPLHF.